Sequencing of this T cell receptor (beta chain) was carried out in a study of shared clonotypes between healthy human individuals. Points from the study as a whole: Naive CD4 clonotypes were shared across a few donors at roughly 5.3%. Donor scarcity curtailed the genetic and exposure-history diversity represented herein.

Remarks on this clone: As yet, its antigen is unknown.

Germline lookup yields CDR1 SGHNT and CDR2 YYREEE (reference sequence). Losses at the gene ends were 4 bases for V and 5 bases for J; bases not matched to a gene: 10. The CDR3 sequence is 15 residues long. Clones were sequenced by immunoSEQ multiplex PCR, and TCRdb holds only the in-frame ones, with some missing. The table lists millions of clones, approximately 92% of them singletons. Material for sequencing was naive CD4+ T cells sorted from blood. Subset in this sample: CD45RA+ positively selected. The genes are TRBV5-4 and TRBJ2-5, with 8 bases aligning to TRBD1. The TCR sequence derives from a man younger than 35 in good health. CDR3 sequence: CASSPPGTGRETQYF. The CDR3 bases are TGTGCCAGCAGCCCGCCTGGGACAGGCAGGGAGACCCAGTACTTC.